The sequence of this T cell receptor (beta chain) was determined in a study of blood T cells in healthy people across ages. Germline V gene lookup returns CDR1 DFQATT and CDR2 SNEGSKA (reference sequence). Trimming took 5 bases from V and 5 from J, leaving 11 bases between them. This CDR3 is built from 12 residues. The table lists this clonotype with a count of one. The use of a sample-barcoded 5' primer and a J-beta primer mix characterized a second PCR of roughly 7 to 12 cycles. MiXCR, applied by TCRdb to the 5' RACE reads, yields one record per CDR3 protein. The data show about 1.5 million distinct CDR3 sequences, approximately 42% seen once.

The chain has TRBV20-1 and TRBJ2-3; no clear D gene. The sequence was collected from a young woman in good health. The sample comprised blood. CDR3 sequence (DNA): TGCAGTGCTGAGGACGGCAGAGATACGCAGTATTTT. The encoded protein is CSAEDGRDTQYF.